This is a list of T cell receptor beta chains from one sample in a study of CD8 T cells in Susac syndrome. In TCRdb, the immunoSEQ multiplex PCR reads were re-called with MiXCR into one record per CDR3 protein. Among about 120,000 distinct CDR3 sequences listed, approximately 94% were seen once. Specimen: CD4+ T cells from PBMCs. The receptor source for this set is a human donor with multiple sclerosis. Both conserved end residues are part of each CDR3. D genes are given only for firm matches. Not all rows give a size; the values are once, few, many and, for expanded clones, a class.

d_call: NA; v_call: TRBV27; j_call: TRBJ2-7; clone_size: NA; cdr3_aa: CASSPLGGGRGAYEQYF; cdr3_nt: TGTGCCAGCAGCCCATTAGGGGGCGGGAGAGGGGCCTACGAGCAGTACTTC
d_call: NA; v_call: TRBV25-1; j_call: TRBJ2-1; clone_size: NA; cdr3_aa: CASSGDGSAYNEQFF; cdr3_nt: TGTGCCAGCAGTGGGGATGGCAGCGCCTACAATGAGCAGTTCTTC
d_call: NA; v_call: TRBV23-1; j_call: TRBJ1-2; clone_size: NA; cdr3_aa: CASSRQGLGYGYTF; cdr3_nt: TGCGCCAGCAGTCGGCAGGGTTTAGGCTATGGCTACACCTTC
d_call: NA; v_call: TRBV7-8; j_call: TRBJ1-4; clone_size: NA; cdr3_aa: CASSLVGHLNEKLFF; cdr3_nt: TGTGCCAGCAGCTTAGTCGGACACCTTAATGAAAAACTGTTTTTT
d_call: NA; v_call: TRBV29-1; j_call: TRBJ1-3; clone_size: NA; cdr3_aa: CSVARSSGNTIYF; cdr3_nt: TGCAGCGTTGCACGCAGCTCCGGAAACACCATATATTTT
d_call: NA; v_call: TRBV3-1; j_call: TRBJ1-2; clone_size: once; cdr3_aa: CASSPTGGHYGYTF; cdr3_nt: TGTGCCAGCAGCCCCACGGGCGGCCACTATGGCTACACCTTC
d_call: NA; v_call: TRBV10-3; j_call: TRBJ2-2; clone_size: NA; cdr3_aa: CAISVGRVNTGELFF; cdr3_nt: TGTGCCATCAGTGTAGGCAGAGTGAACACCGGGGAGCTGTTTTTT
d_call: NA; v_call: TRBV30; j_call: TRBJ1-2; clone_size: NA; cdr3_aa: CAWTRNGGYTF; cdr3_nt: TGTGCCTGGACCCGAAACGGGGGCTACACCTTC
d_call: NA; v_call: TRBV12-3/TRBV12-4; j_call: TRBJ2-7; clone_size: NA; cdr3_aa: CASSFGGAAYEQYF; cdr3_nt: TGTGCCAGCAGTTTTGGGGGGGCGGCCTACGAGCAGTACTTC
d_call: TRBD1; v_call: TRBV6-2/TRBV6-3; j_call: TRBJ1-5; clone_size: NA; cdr3_aa: CAIPREGAGQPQHF; cdr3_nt: TGTGCCATCCCCAGAGAGGGGGCAGGTCAGCCCCAGCATTTT
d_call: NA; v_call: TRBV10-1; j_call: TRBJ2-2; clone_size: NA; cdr3_aa: CASSELGPAGELFF; cdr3_nt: TGCGCCAGCAGTGAGTTGGGTCCCGCCGGGGAGCTGTTTTTT
d_call: NA; v_call: TRBV7-2; j_call: TRBJ1-2; clone_size: NA; cdr3_aa: CASSLAGISGGYTF; cdr3_nt: TGTGCCAGCAGCTTAGCTGGAATCTCAGGGGGCTACACCTTC
d_call: NA; v_call: TRBV30; j_call: TRBJ2-6; clone_size: NA; cdr3_aa: CAWSQSGFKGLTF; cdr3_nt: TGTGCCTGGAGCCAATCAGGGTTTAAAGGCCTGACTTTC
d_call: NA; v_call: TRBV30; j_call: TRBJ1-2; clone_size: NA; cdr3_aa: CAWHRGGYGYTF; cdr3_nt: TGTGCCTGGCATAGGGGGGGTTATGGCTACACCTTC
d_call: NA; v_call: TRBV6-6; j_call: TRBJ1-2; clone_size: NA; cdr3_aa: CASSGRETNYGYTF; cdr3_nt: TGTGCCAGCAGTGGCCGGGAAACTAACTATGGCTACACCTTC
d_call: NA; v_call: TRBV2; j_call: TRBJ1-4; clone_size: NA; cdr3_aa: CASRASGATNEKLFF; cdr3_nt: TGTGCCAGCAGGGCTTCGGGCGCAACTAATGAAAAACTGTTTTTT
d_call: NA; v_call: TRBV20-1; j_call: TRBJ1-1; clone_size: NA; cdr3_aa: CSARKVQGAADTEAFF; cdr3_nt: TGCAGTGCTAGAAAGGTGCAAGGCGCGGCGGACACTGAAGCTTTCTTT
d_call: TRBD2; v_call: TRBV3-1; j_call: TRBJ2-5; clone_size: NA; cdr3_aa: CASSQDQALAGLQKRETQYF; cdr3_nt: TGTGCCAGCAGCCAAGATCAGGCACTAGCGGGCCTTCAAAAACGGGAGACCCAGTACTTC
d_call: TRBD1; v_call: TRBV9; j_call: TRBJ2-2; clone_size: NA; cdr3_aa: CASSVWDRGHGGELFF; cdr3_nt: TGTGCCAGCAGCGTCTGGGACAGGGGGCATGGCGGGGAGCTGTTTTTT
d_call: NA; v_call: TRBV6-6; j_call: TRBJ1-2; clone_size: NA; cdr3_aa: CASSFTGPNYGYTF; cdr3_nt: TGTGCCAGCAGTTTTACCGGGCCCAACTATGGCTACACCTTC
d_call: NA; v_call: TRBV18; j_call: TRBJ1-2; clone_size: NA; cdr3_aa: CASSPPHSGARTVWQYGYTF; cdr3_nt: TGTGCCAGCTCACCGCCCCACTCAGGGGCGCGGACGGTTTGGCAATATGGCTACACCTTC
d_call: TRBD1; v_call: TRBV20-1; j_call: TRBJ1-2; clone_size: NA; cdr3_aa: CSASYGQGMYGYTF; cdr3_nt: TGCAGTGCTTCCTACGGACAGGGAATGTATGGCTACACCTTC
d_call: NA; v_call: TRBV20-1; j_call: TRBJ2-5; clone_size: NA; cdr3_aa: CSAPRTGQETQYF; cdr3_nt: TGCAGTGCACCGCGGACGGGCCAAGAGACCCAGTACTTC
d_call: NA; v_call: TRBV19; j_call: TRBJ2-3; clone_size: few; cdr3_aa: CASSPPGGGDTQYF; cdr3_nt: TGTGCCAGTAGTCCCCCGGGCGGCGGAGATACGCAGTATTTT
d_call: NA; v_call: TRBV7-9; j_call: TRBJ2-7; clone_size: few; cdr3_aa: CASSFHGTYEQYF; cdr3_nt: TGTGCCAGCAGCTTTCACGGGACCTACGAGCAGTACTTC
d_call: TRBD1; v_call: TRBV6-1; j_call: TRBJ1-1; clone_size: few; cdr3_aa: CASSDQGVTEAFF; cdr3_nt: TGTGCCAGCAGTGACCAGGGGGTGACTGAAGCTTTCTTT
d_call: TRBD1; v_call: TRBV27; j_call: TRBJ1-1; clone_size: NA; cdr3_aa: CASSPPGQGFRKNTEAFF; cdr3_nt: TGTGCCAGCAGCCCGCCGGGACAGGGCTTTAGGAAAAACACTGAAGCTTTCTTT
d_call: NA; v_call: TRBV5-1; j_call: TRBJ1-1; clone_size: NA; cdr3_aa: CASSSRRAPNTEAFF; cdr3_nt: TGCGCCAGCAGCTCCAGGAGAGCGCCGAACACTGAAGCTTTCTTT
d_call: NA; v_call: TRBV29-1; j_call: TRBJ1-1; clone_size: once; cdr3_aa: CSALGTEAFF; cdr3_nt: TGCAGCGCGCTGGGCACTGAAGCTTTCTTT
d_call: TRBD1; v_call: TRBV2; j_call: TRBJ1-6; clone_size: NA; cdr3_aa: CASSSQGAVYNSPLHF; cdr3_nt: TGTGCCAGCTCTTCCCAGGGGGCTGTATATAATTCACCCCTCCACTTT
d_call: NA; v_call: TRBV30; j_call: TRBJ2-7; clone_size: NA; cdr3_aa: CAWSAPGGGSSYEQYF; cdr3_nt: TGTGCCTGGAGTGCCCCCGGTGGGGGGTCGTCCTACGAGCAGTACTTC
d_call: NA; v_call: TRBV29-1; j_call: TRBJ2-7; clone_size: NA; cdr3_aa: CSVAPPPYYEQYF; cdr3_nt: TGCAGCGTGGCTCCCCCTCCATATTACGAGCAGTACTTC
d_call: NA; v_call: TRBV5-1; j_call: TRBJ1-6; clone_size: NA; cdr3_aa: CASSLQGSNSPLHF; cdr3_nt: TGCGCCAGCAGCTTGCAGGGCTCCAATTCACCCCTCCACTTT
d_call: NA; v_call: TRBV14; j_call: TRBJ1-2; clone_size: NA; cdr3_aa: CASSQDSRVNYGYTF; cdr3_nt: TGTGCCAGCAGCCAAGACAGCAGGGTGAACTATGGCTACACCTTC
d_call: NA; v_call: TRBV7-3; j_call: TRBJ2-5; clone_size: NA; cdr3_aa: CASSFQGGTETQYF; cdr3_nt: TGTGCCAGCAGCTTTCAGGGGGGGACGGAGACCCAGTACTTC
d_call: NA; v_call: TRBV3-1; j_call: TRBJ2-3; clone_size: NA; cdr3_aa: CASSPLSSGSTDTQYF; cdr3_nt: TGTGCCAGCAGCCCTCTTAGTAGCGGAAGCACAGATACGCAGTATTTT
d_call: NA; v_call: TRBV29-1; j_call: TRBJ1-1; clone_size: NA; cdr3_aa: CSVEDPTGLGEAFF; cdr3_nt: TGCAGCGTTGAAGATCCTACAGGTTTGGGTGAAGCTTTCTTT